These T cell receptor beta chains were read from a single sample in a study of blood T cell repertoires in COVID-19. Some clones are missing from TCRdb's copy, which holds only in-frame ones; the method was immunoSEQ multiplex PCR. Seen here are 200,000 to 250,000 clones, approximately 82% observed once, and the top ten hold 1.9%. Sequencing input: peripheral blood. These TCRs come from a man younger than 40 who had recovered from COVID-19. Each CDR3 is given with its conserved first and last residue. The D gene is left open where the match is weak. The size of a clone is reported for some rows only, either as once, few or many, or as a class for expanded clones.

size,V,D,J,length,DNA,CDR3
few,TRBV7-9,TRBD2,TRBJ2-5,18,TGTGCCAGCAGCTTAGTGGGGCGAGCGGGGGACCTCCAAGAGACCCAGTACTTC,CASSLVGRAGDLQETQYF
.,TRBV3-1/TRBV3-2,.,TRBJ1-5,15,TGTGCCAGCAGCCAATCAGGGGATAGCAATCAGCCCCAGCATTTT,CASSQSGDSNQPQHF
.,TRBV6-6,.,TRBJ1-5,14,TGTGCCAGCAGTTTCGGGGGTCCCAATCAGCCCCAGCATTTT,CASSFGGPNQPQHF
.,TRBV6-4,.,TRBJ2-7,17,TGTGCCAGCAGTGGGACTCGGCTTTATAATGTATCCTACGAGCAGTACTTC,CASSGTRLYNVSYEQYF
.,TRBV6-1,TRBD1,TRBJ1-6,14,TGTGCCAGCAGTGAAGCGGGACAGGTCTTCACCCTCCACTTT,CASSEAGQVFTLHF
.,TRBV6-1,TRBD2,TRBJ2-3,14,TGTGCCAGCAGTGAAGTACGGGGGGGGACCGGGCAGTATTTT,CASSEVRGGTGQYF
.,TRBV6-6,TRBD1,TRBJ2-1,15,TGTGCCAGCAGGCCCGGGACAGGGGGCGCGAATGAGCAGTTCTTC,CASRPGTGGANEQFF
.,TRBV5-6,TRBD1,TRBJ1-1,15,TGTGCCAGCAGCCCCCGGAGGGGGCGGAACACTGAAGCTTTCTTT,CASSPRRGRNTEAFF
.,TRBV6-5,.,TRBJ1-4,15,TGTGCCAGCATGAGGGTCCTCGGGGGGCGTGAAAAACTGTTTTTT,CASMRVLGGREKLFF
.,TRBV5-1,TRBD2,TRBJ2-1,12,TGCGCCAGCAGCTACGTCGGGGGGAGCGAGTTCTTC,CASSYVGGSEFF
.,TRBV6-5,.,TRBJ2-2,15,TGTGCCAGCAGTTACTCGACAGCGAACACCGGGGAGCTGTTTTTT,CASSYSTANTGELFF
.,TRBV7-9,TRBD1,TRBJ1-2,13,TGTGCCAGCAGCTCGGATTACAGGGGGGACTACACCTTC,CASSSDYRGDYTF
.,TRBV18,.,TRBJ2-5,13,TGTGCCAGTGTTCAGGGGAACCAAGAGACCCAGTACTTC,CASVQGNQETQYF
.,TRBV5-5,TRBD1,TRBJ1-1,14,TGTGCCAGCAGTAAGGGACAGTCGAACACTGAAGCTTTCTTT,CASSKGQSNTEAFF
.,TRBV2,TRBD1,TRBJ2-2,15,TGTGCCAGCAGGAGGACAGGGGTCGCCACCGGGGAGCTGTTTTTT,CASRRTGVATGELFF
.,TRBV6-5,.,TRBJ1-6,13,TGTGCCGTACAATGGGACACTAATTCACCCCTCCACTTT,CAVQWDTNSPLHF
.,TRBV12-5,.,TRBJ1-1,14,TGTGCTAGTGGTAGCAGGGCGTTGAACACTGAAGCTTTCTTT,CASGSRALNTEAFF
.,TRBV10-3,TRBD1,TRBJ2-7,14,TGTGCCATCACCCAGGGACAGGGGGCCCACGAGCAGTACTTC,CAITQGQGAHEQYF
.,TRBV10-2,.,TRBJ1-4,17,TGCGCCAGCAGTGAGTCGATAAATCCCGGACAAAATGAAAAACTGTTTTTT,CASSESINPGQNEKLFF
.,TRBV5-1,TRBD2,TRBJ2-1,18,TGCGCCAGCAGGGGCAGGGAGGGCGGCTCTTCCAGTTACAATGAGCAGTTCTTC,CASRGREGGSSSYNEQFF
.,TRBV10-2,.,TRBJ2-3,14,TGCGCCAGCAAACAGGAGTTGAGCACAGATACGCAGTATTTT,CASKQELSTDTQYF
.,TRBV7-9,TRBD1,TRBJ1-2,13,TGTGCCAGCAGCGTCGGGACAGGCTATGGCTACACCTTC,CASSVGTGYGYTF
many,TRBV6-4,TRBD1,TRBJ2-3,15,TGTGCCAGCAAACAGGGGGCTACGGAATCAGATACGCAGTATTTT,CASKQGATESDTQYF